This T cell receptor beta chain was captured by sequencing in a study of blood T cell repertoires in COVID-19. Study context: Researchers got acute and convalescent COVID-19 samples from the United States, Italy and Spain. PBMCs, B-cell-depleted T cells, or T cells were the source of the cDNA or gDNA that made up the material.

Measured with immunoSEQ multiplex PCR; TCRdb has only the in-frame clones, and not every one. The sample lists 250,000 to 300,000 clones; about 85% were seen once. The receptor was isolated from a man younger than 30 with active or convalescent COVID-19. The sequenced sample was peripheral blood.

CDR3 DNA sequence: TGTGCCAGCAGCTCGTTTGGTTGGACAGGGGTTGAAAAACTGTTTTTT. This translates into CASSSFGWTGVEKLFF. The chain carries TRBV7-9 and TRBJ1-4; TRBD1 aligns across 9 bases. J lost 7 bases, V lost 4 bases, and 10 bases had no gene match. The CDR3 loop spans 16 amino acids. The germline CDR1 and CDR2 sequences are SEHNR and FQNEAQ (reference sequence). Filled out from reference TRBV7-9 and TRBJ1-4, the complete variable domain reads DTGVSQNPRHKITKRGQNVTFRCDPISEHNRLYWYRQTLGQGPEFLTYFQNEAQLEKSRLLSDRFSAERPKGSFSTLEIQRTEQGDSAMYLCASSSFGWTGVEKLFFGSGTQLSVL.